This T cell receptor beta chain emerged from a study of blood T cell repertoires in COVID-19 (dated by TCRdb to between 2020 and 2021). Turning to the overall study: Samples covering the acute and convalescent phases of COVID-19 were provided by collaborators in the United States, Italy and Spain. Subjects who had been exposed to COVID-19, were actively infected with it, or had recovered from it provided the deeply sampled blood TCRbeta repertoires that made up the dataset. Samples were obtained from the ongoing ImmuneRACE study (first 160 participants) and from approximately 1,200 subjects provided by 6 global collaborators. Where available, HLA class I and class II types were obtained from metadata supplied by the sample provider rather than from assay-based typing. The repertoires were released in a freely available public database intended as a resource for research on the immune response to SARS-CoV-2. The sample metadata nearly always contained a de-identified subject ID, COVID-19 status, age in years and sex. The material from the prospective study consisted of cDNA or gDNA derived from T cells, B-cell-depleted T cells, or PBMCs.

Clipping removes 7 bases from V and 7 bases from J, with 6 as the unmatched junction base count. The CDR3 has 13 amino acids, counting the end cysteine and phenylalanine. Here the CDR3 DNA is all that survives: 39 bases in frame from base 1. For CDR1 and CDR2, the germline V gene lists SGHRS and YFSETQ. One collaborating source in Seattle enrolled patients during active infection and followed them longitudinally through the course of disease. Whole blood was collected in K2EDTA tubes by collaborating institutions according to the institutions' own protocols. For TCRbeta analysis, collaborators shipped samples as frozen whole blood, isolated PBMCs, or DNA extracted from either of those sample types. TCRbeta CDR3 regions were amplified from genomic DNA by means of the immunoSEQ Assay, a bias-controlled multiplex PCR. For the original study's pipeline: The number of nucleated cells in each sample was estimated by amplification of reference gene primers within the assay. To quantify the absolute abundance of each unique TCRbeta CDR3 rearrangement, sequence reads were collapsed and filtered. For each sample, productive Simpson clonality was calculated as the square root of Simpson's diversity index over productive rearrangements. TCRdb's version of the immuneACCESS table is confined to in-frame rearrangements and falls short of the full clone set. An unresolved V gene accounts for under half of the shortfall where checked; the remainder is of unknown origin. V and J calls plus clone size are reproduced from that table; the DNA served to infer D and trimming. This sample has tens of thousands of clones in its table, and about four fifths of those were observed once. The leading ten clones occupy approximately 6% of the sample.

Points the paper makes about the study in general: The amount of clinical and demographic metadata varied by source and participant and was provided uncurated.

This clone came up once. Its recognized antigen is unknown. Base quality data are lacking; no much larger clone is found one base away. The chain joins TRBV5-1 to TRBJ1-2; TRBD1 lines up with 11 middle nucleotides. The clonotype was recovered from a man aged 65-85 years with COVID-19, enrolled during active disease. The material sequenced was peripheral blood. The CDR3 reads as follows: CASGGQGAVGYTF. The bases read TGCGCCAGCGGAGGACAGGGGGCCGTTGGCTACACCTTC. The variable domain in full, with residues beyond the CDR3 obtained from the reference TRBV5-1 and TRBJ1-2 genes, is KAGVTQTPRYLIKTRGQQVTLSCSPISGHRSVSWYQQTPGQGLQFLFEYFSETQRNKGNFPGRFSGRQFSNSRSEMNVSTLELGDSALYLCASGGQGAVGYTFGSGTRLTVV.